This entry describes one T cell receptor (beta chain). Its antigen is not known. The data were obtained in a study of T cell responses to AZD1222 COVID-19 vaccine. Study findings and constraints: Baseline serology detected seropositivity in only six AZD1222 recipients.

Repertoires were generated with immunoSEQ multiplex PCR, while TCRdb's copy carries only in-frame clones and drops some. In the table there are 150,000 to 200,000 clones, around nine tenths of which are singletons. CDR1 is SGHVS, CDR2 FNYEAQ, per germline. Trimming shortened V by 3 bases and J by 5 bases, and 13 bases separated the two germline ends. The CDR3 is 14 amino acids. This receptor was taken from an adult in good health. The specimen comprised peripheral blood, sampled on day 0 of AZD1222 vaccination. V and J are TRBV7-6 and TRBJ2-5; the D is unclear. The CDR3 reads CASSFLQRAETQYF. CDR3 nucleotide sequence: TGTGCCAGCAGCTTCTTGCAAAGGGCGGAGACCCAGTACTTC. Combining the CDR3 with reference TRBV7-6 and TRBJ2-5 gives the whole variable domain GAGVSQSPRYKVTKRGQDVALRCDPISGHVSLYWYRQALGQGPEFLTYFNYEAQQDKSGLPNDRFSAERPEGSISTLTIQRTEQRDSAMYRCASSFLQRAETQYFGPGTRLLVL.